These 15 T cell receptor beta chains were all obtained from the same sample, sequenced in a study of blood T cells in healthy people across ages. Through a sample-barcoded 5' primer and a J-beta primer mix, a second PCR was run for 7 to 11 cycles. A single record per CDR3 protein comes from TCRdb applying MiXCR to the 5' RACE reads. The profile shows approximately 1,700,000 distinct CDR3 sequences, 30% to 40% of them singletons. Sample: blood. The receptors here all came from a human donor in good health.

The J gene is TRBJ2-4, the V gene TRBV12-3 or TRBV12-4; TRBD2 aligns across 8 bases. The end of the DNA aligns better with TRBJ2-7, so the J call may be wrong. The CDR3 runs to 14 residues. CDR3 sequence reads: CASSFAGGIREQYF. The CDR3 DNA reads as TGTGCCAGCAGTTTTGCGGGGGGCATTCGCGAGCAGTACTTC.

This clonotype has a single count. This sequence joins TRBV5-1 and TRBJ2-3; 7 bases are a match to TRBD2. Trimming removed 2 bases from V and 4 bases from J; junction bases left unmatched: 7. This CDR3 is 15 amino acids long. Germline V CDR1 and CDR2: SGHRS, YFSETQ. The CDR3 nucleotides are TGCGCCAGCAGCTTCGGACCTAGCGGCGCAGATACGCAGTATTTT. It translates to CASSFGPSGADTQYF.

CDR3 protein: CASSSSTSGGQSSYNEQFF. DNA of the CDR3: TGCGCCAGCAGCTCATCGACTAGCGGGGGGCAGAGCTCCTACAATGAGCAGTTCTTC. V is TRBV5-1 and J is TRBJ2-1; 13 bases map to TRBD2. V gave up 3 bases and J gave up 0 bases; unmatched junction bases: 9. The germline V gene encodes CDR1 SGHRS and CDR2 YFSETQ. CDR3 size: 19 residues.

The chain uses TRBV20-1 and TRBJ2-3; either TRBD1 or TRBD2 may fit D (5 bases each). Germline V gene data show CDR1 as DFQATT and CDR2 as SNEGSKA (reference sequence). V gave up 6 bases and J gave up 5 bases, with 24 bases separating them. CDR3 length: 16 residues. The CDR3 DNA is TGCAGTGCCACCCGAGACGATCGGGGCCCAAAAGATACGCAGTATTTT. Amino acids: CSATRDDRGPKDTQYF.

This clonotype was seen at least ten times. The chain has TRBV7-2 and TRBJ2-7, with 12 bases lining up with TRBD1. This CDR3 has 14 residues. The germline V gene encodes CDR1 SGHTA and CDR2 FQGNSA. The V gene end was trimmed by 5 bases and the J gene end by 4 bases; junction bases not matched to a gene: 3. The CDR3: CASSRGQGAYEQYF. DNA of the CDR3: TGTGCCAGCAGCCGGGGACAGGGGGCTTACGAGCAGTACTTC. Full variable domain (missing parts from reference TRBV7-2 and TRBJ2-7): GAGVSQSPSNKVTEKGKDVELRCDPISGHTALYWYRQSLGQGLEFLIYFQGNSAPDKSGLPSDRFSAERTGGSVSTLTIQRTQQEDSAVYLCASSRGQGAYEQYFGPGTRLTVT.

This clonotype came up a few times. The chain employs TRBV7-8 and TRBJ2-7; D unclear. The V gene's germline CDR1 is SGHVS and CDR2 FQNEAQ. This CDR3 region has 16 residues. V lost 2 bases and J 1 base, leaving 15 bases between the germline ends. CDR3 DNA: TGTGCCAGCAGCTTATTTGAGGCGGAGATATCCTACGAGCAGTACTTC. It yields the protein CASSLFEAEISYEQYF.

This clonotype was recorded a few times. This chain connects TRBV5-4 to TRBJ1-1, with D perhaps TRBD1 (5 bases). This CDR3 contains 13 residues. CDR1 and CDR2 from the germline V gene are SGHNT and YYREEE (reference sequence). Between the trimmed V and J ends, which lost 0 bases and 6 bases, there was a span of 9 bases. This chain's CDR3 is CASSLVGGSEAFF. CDR3 DNA: TGTGCCAGCAGCTTGGTCGGGGGTTCTGAAGCTTTCTTT.

The genes are TRBV5-1 and TRBJ1-1, with 9 positions matching TRBD1. CDR1 and CDR2 (germline): SGHRS, YFSETQ. The V and J ends lost 7 bases and 11 bases, in that order; junction bases with no gene match: 15. The length of the CDR3 is 14 residues. Here the CDR3 DNA reads TGCGCCAGCGCCCGGGACAGGGACGCTAGATGGGCTTTCTTT. Protein sequence: CASARDRDARWAFF.

This clonotype showed up just a few times. V usage is TRBV3-1 and J usage is TRBJ1-4, with 8 bases matching TRBD1. V shed 1 base and J 5 bases; nucleotides not matched to a gene: 3. Per germline, CDR1 LGHDT and CDR2 YNNKEL (reference sequence). CDR3 size: 15 residues. The CDR3 bases are TGTGCCAGCAGCCAAGGCAGGGGGCGGAATGAAAAACTGTTTTTT. Protein sequence: CASSQGRGRNEKLFF.

In this sample, this clonotype turned up a few times. This chain joins TRBV7-9 and TRBJ1-3, with TRBD1 matching 8 bases. With 3 bases clipped from V and 1 base from J, the junction kept 5 bases outside the gene matches. CDR3 length equals 16 residues. The germline gives CDR1 SEHNR, CDR2 FQNEAQ (reference sequence). The CDR3 spells CASSFEQGASGNTIYF. CDR3 coding DNA: TGTGCCAGCAGCTTCGAGCAGGGGGCATCTGGAAACACCATATATTTT. Combining the CDR3 with reference TRBV7-9 and TRBJ1-3 gives the whole variable domain DTGVSQNPRHKITKRGQNVTFRCDPISEHNRLYWYRQTLGQGPEFLTYFQNEAQLEKSRLLSDRFSAERPKGSFSTLEIQRTEQGDSAMYLCASSFEQGASGNTIYFGEGSWLTVV.

The V and J genes are TRBV7-3 and TRBJ2-1; 7 bases agree with TRBD2. The CDR3 consists of 15 residues. The junction had 9 bases not matched to a gene; V was cut back by 2 bases and J by 8 bases. Germline CDR1 reads SGHTA; CDR2 reads FQGTGA. Here the CDR3 reads CASSLGLADIDEQFF. CDR3 DNA sequence: TGTGCCAGCAGCTTAGGGCTAGCGGATATCGATGAGCAGTTCTTC.

The chain is built from TRBV5-4 and TRBJ1-6, with D perhaps TRBD1 (6 bases). V lost 10 bases and J lost 11, with 19 bases in between. The CDR3 runs 13 residues. CDR1 SGHNT and CDR2 YYREEE come from the germline V gene (reference sequence). In DNA form, the CDR3 reads TGTGCCGCCACACCAGGGGACGGGACACCCCTCCACTTT. Its protein product is CAATPGDGTPLHF.

The V and J genes are TRBV6-2 or TRBV6-3 and TRBJ1-5, with 9 bases matching TRBD1. The CDR3 is 16 amino acids. Per the germline V gene, CDR1 is MNHEY and CDR2 is SVGEGT. J lost 3 bases, V lost 6 bases, and 9 bases had no gene match. For the CDR3, the DNA is TGTGCCAGCAGAACCGGGACAGGGCGCCTCAATCAGCCCCAGCATTTT. It yields the protein CASRTGTGRLNQPQHF.

The chain employs TRBV10-3 and TRBJ2-1; no clear D. CDR3 size: 12 residues. Per germline, CDR1 ENHRY and CDR2 SYGVKD. V was trimmed by 6 bases and J by 5 bases, leaving 8 bases between them. The CDR3 DNA follows: TGTGCCATCAGCCGGGCCCACAATGAGCAGTTCTTC. This translates into CAISRAHNEQFF.

In this sample, this clonotype turned up a few times. The chain couples TRBV7-6 to TRBJ2-1; tentative D call: TRBD1 (5 bases). Per germline, CDR1 SGHVS and CDR2 FNYEAQ. V lost 4 bases and J 10 bases, leaving 11 bases between the germline ends. The CDR3 loop spans 12 amino acids. CDR3 region: CASSSGKYEQFF. The CDR3 DNA sequence: TGTGCCAGCAGCTCAGGGAAGTACGAGCAGTTCTTC.